The present T cell receptor beta chain was sequenced within a study of T-cell reconstitution after alpha-beta-depleted transplantation in children. Unique molecular identifiers were incorporated during preparation of the TCRbeta library. Each CDR3 protein is one row after TCRdb ran MiXCR on the PCR reads. The sample lists about 400,000 distinct CDR3 sequences, roughly 22% occurring once. This CDR3 is built from 14 residues. V was trimmed by 3 bases and J by 0 bases, leaving 10 bases between them. The germline V gene encodes CDR1 SGHTS and CDR2 YDEGEE. This TCR derives from a human donor who donated a stem cell graft to a child with acute myeloid leukemia. This sample comprised PBMCs from the stem cell graft donor, obtained from the stem cell graft. The chain uses TRBV5-8 and TRBJ2-7; D is possibly TRBD1 or TRBD2 (5 bases each). The CDR3 protein is CASSWGRSSYEQYF. The CDR3 coding sequence is TGTGCCAGCAGCTGGGGACGGAGCTCCTACGAGCAGTACTTC.